The text below deals with one TCR beta chain. What it binds is unknown. The source of the sample is a study of shared clonotypes between healthy human individuals. Turning to the study itself: A couple of women and three men aged 18 to 49 served as donors. Whole-study findings and limits: Investigators expected sequencing depth to affect clonotype sharing among donors. Across subsets, estimated richness was generally greater for naive than for memory populations.

CD45RO-negative CD8 cells positively selected for CCR7 made up the naive population, which excluded terminally differentiated effector memory CD45RA+ cells. This table comes from immunoSEQ multiplex PCR, and its TCRdb copy is limited to in-frame clones, with some not included. The sample records about 2.1 million clones, around 93% being singletons. There are 14 residues in the CDR3. The V gene lost 4 bases and the J gene lost 6 bases, with 13 bases spanning the gap. CDR1 and CDR2 from the germline V gene are SGHRS and YFSETQ. The TCR sequence derives from a man younger than 35 in good health. Some clones in this sample may be carry-over from other donors' samples. The sequenced sample consisted of naive CD8+ T cells from PBMCs. The gene calls are TRBV5-1 and TRBJ2-2; no reliable D call. The CDR3 reads CASSHRQDPGELFF. In nucleotides, the CDR3 is TGCGCCAGCAGCCATAGGCAGGATCCCGGGGAGCTGTTTTTT.